One sample yielded the 16 T cell receptor beta chains listed below, sequenced in a study of CD8+CD57+ T cells in acquired aplastic anemia. It was genomic DNA that served as the template for profiling TCR beta VDJ and CDR3. Using its own MiXCR run on the reads, TCRdb lists one record per CDR3 protein. The table shows 200,000 to 250,000 distinct CDR3 sequences, with roughly two thirds occurring only once. Previously, flow cytometry had revealed CD8+CD57+ cell expansion in the patients chosen for sequencing. Material for sequencing was sorted CD4+, CD8+, or CD8+CD57+ T cells (not recorded which) from PBMCs. The receptors were sampled from a human donor with aplastic anemia.

The rearrangement links TRBV10-3 to TRBJ2-1; tentative D call: TRBD2 (5 bases). V shed 7 bases and J shed 5 bases, with 12 bases lying between them. This CDR3 region has 13 residues. Germline V gene sequence: CDR1 ENHRY, CDR2 SYGVKD. CDR3 protein: CAIKRTLNNEQFF. In nucleotides, the CDR3 is TGTGCCATCAAGCGGACCCTGAACAATGAGCAGTTCTTC.

Only a few counts were recorded for this clonotype. This could be a read error, since a much larger clone is one nucleotide away. J is TRBJ2-2 and V is TRBV5-5, with 7 bases lining up with TRBD1. The CDR3 has 17 amino acids. The V gene end was trimmed by 4 bases and the J gene end by 0 bases; junction bases not matched to a gene: 9. Germline assignment: CDR1 SGHKS and CDR2 YYEKEE (reference sequence). The CDR3 DNA reads TGTGCCAGCAGCCGTACCGGGACAGTAACGAACACCGGGGAGCTGTTTTTT. Translated, it gives CASSRTGTVTNTGELFF.

The chain employs TRBV5-4 and TRBJ1-2, with 12 nucleotides matching TRBD1. J lost 8 bases, V lost 4 bases, and 12 bases had no gene match. CDR1 is SGHNT and CDR2 is YYREEE in the germline V gene (reference sequence). The CDR3 runs to 16 residues. Here the CDR3 reads CASSPTSGQGAEGYTF. CDR3 in DNA: TGTGCCAGCAGCCCGACCTCGGGACAGGGGGCAGAGGGCTACACCTTC.

This chain uses TRBV4-1 with TRBJ2-7; TRBD2 matches 8 bases. The germline gives CDR1 MGHRA, CDR2 YSYEKL. The V and J ends lost 4 bases and 4 bases, in that order; junction bases with no gene match: 9. The CDR3 runs 15 residues. CDR3 bases: TGCGCCAGCAGCCCCGGGGCAGCGGGGGCTTACGAGCAGTACTTC. Residues: CASSPGAAGAYEQYF.

This rearrangement joins TRBV15 to TRBJ2-7, with TRBD2 matching over 8 bases. J lost 2 bases, V lost 3 bases, and 6 bases had no gene match. CDR3 size: 15 residues. Germline CDR1 is LNHNV and CDR2 is YYDKDF (reference sequence). The CDR3 sequence: CATSSFMTSAYEQYF. CDR3 nucleotide sequence: TGTGCCACCAGCAGTTTTATGACTAGCGCCTACGAGCAGTACTTC.

V is TRBV6-6 and J is TRBJ2-7; D gene uncertain. From germline, CDR1 is MNHNY and CDR2 SVGAGI (reference sequence). Trimming pared 4 bases from V and 5 bases from J, leaving 9 bases between. The CDR3 is made up of 12 amino acids. CDR3 sequence: CASSSNKNEQYF. CDR3 DNA sequence: TGTGCCAGCAGTTCCAATAAAAACGAGCAGTACTTC.

The chain recombines TRBV19 with TRBJ2-5; 13 bases fit TRBD2. The CDR3 totals 16 residues. Germline CDR1 is LNHDA and CDR2 is SQIVND (reference sequence). The V segment lost 6 bases and the J segment 5 bases; nucleotides outside the gene matches: 9. The CDR3 region is CASSLGTSGIVETQYF. The DNA of the CDR3 is TGTGCCAGTAGCTTAGGGACTAGCGGGATAGTTGAGACCCAGTACTTC.

With respect to this clonotype: Its ends do not fully match the called genes, so a read error is possible. This sequence joins TRBV7-8 and TRBJ1-5; no clear D gene. The CDR3 length is 15 residues. CDR1 is SGHVS and CDR2 is FQNEAQ in the germline V gene. CDR3 in DNA: TGCGCCAGCAGCCAAGACGGCAGTAGCAATCAGCCCCAGCATTTT. Translation gives CASSQDGSSNQPQHF.

This clonotype occurred many times. The chain carries TRBV19 and TRBJ2-1; a possible D gene is TRBD1 (6 bases). CDR1 and CDR2 (germline): LNHDA, SQIVND (reference sequence). CDR3 length: 17 amino acids. Trimming cost V 6 bases and J 2 bases, with 20 bases left between them. DNA for the CDR3: TGTGCCAGTAGAGTAAGGGCATGGGACACCACCTACAATGAGCAGTTCTTC. Translation: CASRVRAWDTTYNEQFF.

This clonotype came up once. This rearrangement joins TRBV10-3 to TRBJ2-2; no clear D gene. The CDR3 has 14 amino acids. CDR1 and CDR2 from the germline V gene are ENHRY and SYGVKD. V was pared by 5 bases and J by 1 base, with 8 bases between. The CDR3: CAISPTVNTGELFF. CDR3 bases: TGTGCCATCAGTCCTACAGTGAACACCGGGGAGCTGTTTTTT.

The rearrangement uses TRBV19 and TRBJ2-2; 7 bases are a match to TRBD2. This CDR3 region has 13 residues. V lost 3 bases, J lost 6 bases, and 1 base stayed unmatched. Germline lookup yields CDR1 LNHDA and CDR2 SQIVND (reference sequence). The chain's CDR3 is CASSIRGAGELFF. The CDR3 coding sequence is TGTGCCAGTAGTATTCGGGGGGCCGGGGAGCTGTTTTTT. Full variable domain (rest looked up from reference TRBV19 and TRBJ2-2): DGGITQSPKYLFRKEGQNVTLSCEQNLNHDAMYWYRQDPGQGLRLIYYSQIVNDFQKGDIAEGYSVSREKKESFPLTVTSAQKNPTAFYLCASSIRGAGELFFGEGSRLTVL.

The V call is TRBV10-3, the J call TRBJ2-1; the D call may be TRBD1 or TRBD2 (5 bases each). Trimming took 2 bases from V and 6 from J, leaving 14 bases between them. The CDR3 is 15 residues long. Germline assignment: CDR1 ENHRY and CDR2 SYGVKD. CDR3 bases: TGTGCCATCAGTGAGGACAGAGCGGTAGTCAATGAGCAGTTCTTC. It is translated as CAISEDRAVVNEQFF.

The V and J genes are TRBV7-2 and TRBJ2-1; TRBD2 might be the D (5 bases). The CDR3 totals 13 residues. V was shortened by 6 bases and J by 6 bases, with 12 bases between the two germline ends. Germline lookup yields CDR1 SGHTA and CDR2 FQGNSA. The CDR3 region is CASRRTPSNEQFF. The CDR3 nucleotides are TGTGCCAGCAGGCGGACTCCGAGCAATGAGCAGTTCTTC.

This clonotype was seen once. The CDR3 DNA follows: TGTGCCAGCAGTATAACAGGGGGCGATTTGGGCTCCTACGAGCAGTACTTC. Protein sequence: CASSITGGDLGSYEQYF. V gene TRBV12-3 or TRBV12-4 combines with J gene TRBJ2-7; 9 nucleotides agree with TRBD1. The V segment lost 5 bases and the J segment 0 bases; nucleotides outside the gene matches: 11. CDR3 length equals 17 residues.

CDR3 DNA sequence: TGTGCCAGTAGTATAGATCGGGTGCCCTGGCCCAAAAACATTCAGTACTTC. Translated, it gives CASSIDRVPWPKNIQYF. This chain joins TRBV19 and TRBJ2-4, with D unclear. The V end was cut by 0 bases, the J end by 2 bases, with 14 bases between. Germline values: CDR1 LNHDA, CDR2 SQIVND (reference sequence). The CDR3 has 17 residues.

The chain joins TRBV20-1 to TRBJ2-3; tentatively, D is TRBD1 (5 bases). Germline V gene data show CDR1 as DFQATT and CDR2 as SNEGSKA (reference sequence). The CDR3 is 13 residues long. Trimming took 5 bases from V and 5 from J, leaving 14 bases between them. CDR3 protein: CSAALQGRDTQYF. CDR3 sequence (DNA): TGCAGTGCTGCCCTCCAGGGAAGAGATACGCAGTATTTT.